These 15 T cell receptor beta chains came from one sample sequenced in a study of neurological immune-mediated disorders. TCRdb processed the 5' RACE reads anew with MiXCR; each CDR3 protein has one entry. The table records 40,000 or so distinct CDR3 sequences, more than 4.5% of them present only once. Sequencing was done on a sample of CD4+ T cells from blood. The receptors here all came from a man aged 18 to 30 in good health.

This clonotype was observed many times. The chain uses TRBV29-1 and TRBJ1-4; 9 bases are a match to TRBD1. J gave up 7 bases and V 6 bases, and 3 bases lay outside the gene matches. Germline loops: CDR1 SQVTM, CDR2 ANQGSEA. The CDR3 is made up of 12 amino acids. The CDR3 nucleotides are TGCAGCGTCCGGGACAGGGCTGAAAAACTGTTTTTT. Translated: CSVRDRAEKLFF.

This clonotype occurred a few times. The chain links TRBV11-3 to TRBJ1-1; D is undetermined. The CDR3 is 13 amino acids. The germline V gene has CDR1 SGHNT and CDR2 YENEEA. The V and J ends lost 5 bases and 1 base respectively, with 8 bases between them. CDR3 DNA sequence: TGTGCCAGCAGCGTCCAGGAGAACACTGAAGCTTTCTTT. Amino acid sequence: CASSVQENTEAFF.

This clonotype was picked up many times. The CDR3 DNA is TGCGCCAGCAGCCAGATGGGATCCAACCCTTCTAATGAAAAACTGTTTTTT. As protein: CASSQMGSNPSNEKLFF. The V gene is TRBV4-3, the J gene TRBJ1-4; D is ambiguous. This CDR3 spans 17 amino acids. CDR1 is LGHNA, CDR2 YSLEER, per germline. V shed 3 bases and J shed 3 bases, with 17 bases lying between them.

This clonotype was recorded many times. The rearrangement uses TRBV7-2 and TRBJ1-2, with 8 bases aligning to TRBD1. Trimming removed 3 bases from V and 0 bases from J; junction bases left unmatched: 3. The CDR3 sequence is 15 residues long. CDR1 and CDR2 (germline): SGHTA, FQGNSA. This CDR3 reads CASSLGQVANYGYTF. As DNA, the CDR3 is TGTGCCAGCAGCTTGGGACAGGTAGCTAACTATGGCTACACCTTC.

The sample holds many counts of this clonotype. The gene calls are TRBV6-2 or TRBV6-3 and TRBJ1-6, with a tentative D call TRBD1 (6 bases). This CDR3 has 13 residues. From germline, CDR1 is MNHEY and CDR2 SVGEGT. With 8 bases removed from V and 5 bases from J, the gap between germline ends came to 10 bases. CDR3 loop: CASGGGHNSPLHF. CDR3 in DNA: TGTGCCAGCGGGGGGGGGCATAATTCACCCCTCCACTTT.

This clonotype was counted many times. This could be a read error, since a much larger clone is one nucleotide away. The CDR3 ends on some other residue instead of the conserved phenylalanine or tryptophan, so this is likely a read error. V and J are TRBV6-6 and TRBJ2-7, with TRBD2 identical over 8 bases. Germline-derived CDR1 and CDR2 are MNHNY and SVGAGI (reference sequence). The V gene end was trimmed by 6 bases and the J gene end by 3 bases; junction bases not matched to a gene: 7. The CDR3 has 14 amino acids. The DNA for the CDR3 is TGTGCCAGCAGACACGGGGGGGACCTCTACGAGCAGTACTTA. Translated: CASRHGGDLYEQYL.

This clonotype was counted at least ten times. The chain couples TRBV6-1 to TRBJ2-2; 10 nucleotides align to TRBD1. CDR1 and CDR2 from the germline V gene are MNHNS and SASEGT. This CDR3 has 14 amino acids. With V trimmed by 6 bases and J by 5 bases, 3 bases remained unmatched. The CDR3 bases are TGTGCCAGCAGAGACAGGGGGCTGACCGGGGAGCTGTTTTTT. Its translation: CASRDRGLTGELFF.

This clonotype came up many times. V and J are TRBV5-1 and TRBJ2-5; D might be TRBD1 (5 bases). CDR1 is SGHRS, CDR2 YFSETQ, per germline. Trimming took 4 bases from V and 0 from J, leaving 13 bases between them. The CDR3 spans 15 residues. CDR3 bases: TGCGCCAGCAGCCCGGGTCCAGGGTACCAAGAGACCCAGTACTTC. This translates into CASSPGPGYQETQYF. Full variable domain (missing parts from reference TRBV5-1 and TRBJ2-5): KAGVTQTPRYLIKTRGQQVTLSCSPISGHRSVSWYQQTPGQGLQFLFEYFSETQRNKGNFPGRFSGRQFSNSRSEMNVSTLELGDSALYLCASSPGPGYQETQYFGPGTRLLVL.

This clonotype was seen ten or more times. The chain couples TRBV6-2 or TRBV6-3 to TRBJ1-1, with D unresolved. V lost 2 bases and J 6 bases, leaving 10 bases between the germline ends. The CDR3 sequence is 13 residues long. The V gene's germline CDR1 is MNHEY and CDR2 SVGEGT. The CDR3 sequence: CASSYAYKSEAFF. The CDR3 bases are TGTGCCAGCAGTTACGCGTATAAATCTGAAGCTTTCTTT.

The chain recombines TRBV6-5 with TRBJ2-7; D is perhaps TRBD1 or TRBD2 (5 bases each). Looked up from germline, CDR1 is MNHEY and CDR2 is SVGAGI. This CDR3 spans 15 amino acids. Trimming pared 0 bases from V and 2 bases from J, leaving 11 bases between. In nucleotides, the CDR3 is TGTGCCAGCAGTTACTCCTCTGGGGGAACCTACGAGCAGTACTTC. This codes for CASSYSSGGTYEQYF.

V and J are TRBV5-1 and TRBJ2-5; D unclear. The V gene lost 0 bases and the J gene lost 8 bases, with 11 bases spanning the gap. The CDR3 spans 13 residues. The germline CDR1 and CDR2 sequences are SGHRS and YFSETQ. The CDR3 DNA sequence: TGCGCCAGCAGCTTGGTGGCAGGAGATACCCAGTACTTC. Translating it yields CASSLVAGDTQYF.

This clonotype occurred many times. The chain carries TRBV24-1 and TRBJ2-1; 9 nucleotides match TRBD2. The ends lost 1 base at V and 7 bases at J; junction bases unmatched: 4. CDR3 length: 15 residues. Germline V gene sequence: CDR1 KGHDR, CDR2 SFDVKD. The CDR3 loop reads CATSDFGTSTNEQFF. CDR3 nucleotide sequence: TGTGCCACCAGTGATTTCGGGACTAGCACTAATGAGCAGTTCTTC.

This clonotype has a count of ten or more. The chain joins TRBV7-2 to TRBJ1-2, with D unresolved. V shed 5 bases and J shed 4 bases, with 11 bases lying between them. The germline V gene encodes CDR1 SGHTA and CDR2 FQGNSA. The CDR3 is made up of 13 amino acids. The CDR3 sequence is CASSPEPVYGYTF. The CDR3 DNA follows: TGTGCCAGCAGCCCGGAACCTGTCTATGGCTACACCTTC.

This clonotype was seen at least ten times. This chain uses TRBV5-1 with TRBJ2-1; a possible D gene is TRBD1 (6 bases). The CDR3 loop spans 16 amino acids. Germline V gene lookup returns CDR1 SGHRS and CDR2 YFSETQ. V was clipped by 1 base and J by 5 bases, with 16 bases between them. CDR3 loop: CASSLQLTGLNNEQFF. DNA for the CDR3: TGCGCCAGCAGCTTGCAGTTGACAGGACTCAACAATGAGCAGTTCTTC.

This clonotype has a count of ten or more. This chain links TRBV18 with TRBJ2-2; 7 bases map to TRBD1. CDR3 length equals 16 residues. J was trimmed by 6 bases and V by 3 bases; bases with no gene match: 10. The germline CDR1 and CDR2 sequences are KGHSH and LQKENI. CDR3 in amino acids: CASSPGQAKVAGELFF. The CDR3 bases are TGTGCCAGCTCACCCGGACAGGCGAAAGTAGCCGGGGAGCTGTTTTTT.